This TCR beta chain was observed in a study of Graves' ophthalmopathy and Graves' hyperthyroidism. Participants with hyperthyroidism, aged 18 to 65, were newly diagnosed with under 2 months' duration. Exclusion criteria comprised other autoimmune diseases, uncontrolled infections, pregnancy or lactation in patients. Amplification targeted the TCR beta CDR3 regions, with RNA transcripts as the source material. Second-round multiplex PCR followed a first-round RT-PCR using HTBI primers. TCRdb reprocessed the multiplex PCR reads via MiXCR and lists one record per CDR3 protein. The sample has over a million distinct CDR3 sequences, 35% to 45% seen once. This CDR3 has 14 amino acids. Per the germline V gene, CDR1 is LNHNV and CDR2 is YYDKDF (reference sequence). This clonotype was seen more than once but under ten times. At one end the junction does not follow the germline gene, possibly because of a read error.

The sequence was obtained from an adult man with Graves' hyperthyroidism. The sequencing input was peripheral blood or thyroid tissue (not recorded which). The V gene is TRBV15, the J gene TRBJ1-6; D is unresolved. The CDR3 loop reads CASSPRAENSPLHF. The CDR3 DNA is TGTGCCAGCAGCCCCCGGGCAGAAAATTCACCCCTCCACTTT.